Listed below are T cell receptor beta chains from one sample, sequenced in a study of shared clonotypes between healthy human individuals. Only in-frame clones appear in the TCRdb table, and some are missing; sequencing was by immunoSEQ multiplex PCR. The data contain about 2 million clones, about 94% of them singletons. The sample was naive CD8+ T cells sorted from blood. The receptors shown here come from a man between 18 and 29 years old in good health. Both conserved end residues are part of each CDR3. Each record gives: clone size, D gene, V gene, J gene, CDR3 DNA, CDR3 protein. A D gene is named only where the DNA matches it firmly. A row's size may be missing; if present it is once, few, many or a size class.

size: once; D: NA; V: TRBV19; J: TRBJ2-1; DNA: TGTGCCAGTGGGACTTATTCCTACAATGAGCAGTTCTTC; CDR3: CASGTYSYNEQFF
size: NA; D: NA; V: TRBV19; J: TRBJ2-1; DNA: TGTGCCAGTAGTATAGCCGACTACTCCTACAATGAGCAGTTCTTC; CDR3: CASSIADYSYNEQFF
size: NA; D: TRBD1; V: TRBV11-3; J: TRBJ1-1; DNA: TGTGCCAGCAGCGCCGGGACAGGGCCTCCTGAAGCTTTCTTT; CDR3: CASSAGTGPPEAFF
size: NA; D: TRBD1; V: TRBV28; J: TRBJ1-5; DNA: TGTGCCAGCAGGGCTACAGGGGGGGGTCAGCCCCAGCATTTT; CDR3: CASRATGGGQPQHF
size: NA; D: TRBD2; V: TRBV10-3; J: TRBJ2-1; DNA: TGTGCCATCAGAGAAATAGCGGGAGGCCCTAATGAGCAGTTCTTC; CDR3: CAIREIAGGPNEQFF
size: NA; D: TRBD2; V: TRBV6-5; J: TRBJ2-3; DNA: TGTGCCAGCAGTTACTTGCGGGGGAACACAGATACGCAGTATTTT; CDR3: CASSYLRGNTDTQYF
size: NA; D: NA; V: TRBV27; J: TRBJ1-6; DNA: TGTGCCAGCAGTCCCTCGATGGGGGAATATAATTCACCCCTCCACTTT; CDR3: CASSPSMGEYNSPLHF
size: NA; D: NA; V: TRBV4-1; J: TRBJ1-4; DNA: TGCGCCAGCAGCCAAGTCGGGGGGCTGGATGAAAAACTGTTTTTT; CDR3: CASSQVGGLDEKLFF
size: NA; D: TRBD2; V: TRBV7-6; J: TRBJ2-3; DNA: TGTGCCAGCAGCTCCCCGGGACTAGCGGGGCTCACAGATACGCAGTATTTT; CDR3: CASSSPGLAGLTDTQYF
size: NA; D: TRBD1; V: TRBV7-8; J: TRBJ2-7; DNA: TGTGCCAGCAGCTTAGCGCTAGGACAGGGGACCTACTTC; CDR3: CASSLALGQGTYF
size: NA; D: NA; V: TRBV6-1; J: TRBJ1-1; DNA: TGTGCCAGCAGTGAAGCCGGGACAGAAGCTTTCTTT; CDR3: CASSEAGTEAFF
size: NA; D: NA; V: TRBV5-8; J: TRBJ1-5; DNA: TGTGCCAGCAGCTTGTATGGGGCCTCATGGCCCCAGCATTTT; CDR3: CASSLYGASWPQHF
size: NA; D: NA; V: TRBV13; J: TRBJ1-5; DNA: TGTGCCAGCAGCTCGGGACTGATGAATCAGCCCCAGCATTTT; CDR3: CASSSGLMNQPQHF
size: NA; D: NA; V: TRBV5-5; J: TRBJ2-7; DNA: TGTGCCAGCAGCTTGATAGGCGAGCAGTACTTC; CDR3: CASSLIGEQYF
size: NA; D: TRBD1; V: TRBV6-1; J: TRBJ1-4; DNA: TGTGCCAGCAGAGAATTGACAGGGGAGGGTGAAAAACTGTTTTTT; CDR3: CASRELTGEGEKLFF
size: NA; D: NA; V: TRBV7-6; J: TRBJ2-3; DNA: TGTGCCAGCAGAGTAGGGGGTTCCACAGATACGCAGTATTTT; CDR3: CASRVGGSTDTQYF
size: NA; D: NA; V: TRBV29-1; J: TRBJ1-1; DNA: TGCAGCGTTGAAGGAGGGGCTGAAGCTTTCTTT; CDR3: CSVEGGAEAFF
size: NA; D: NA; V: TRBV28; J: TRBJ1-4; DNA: TGTGCCTGCCGGGAGGGTTTGGATGAAAAACTGTTTTTT; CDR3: CACREGLDEKLFF
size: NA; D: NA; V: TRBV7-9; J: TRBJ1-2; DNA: TGTGCCAGCAGCCTGGGGGCAGGGAACAGCTATGGCTACACCTTC; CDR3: CASSLGAGNSYGYTF
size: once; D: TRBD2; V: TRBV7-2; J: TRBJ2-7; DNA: TGTGCCAGCAGCTTATTTCCGGGACTAGCGGGGTACTACGAGCAGTACTTC; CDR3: CASSLFPGLAGYYEQYF
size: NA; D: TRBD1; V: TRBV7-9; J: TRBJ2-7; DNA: TGTGCCAGCAGCTCAACTCGACAGGGGCCCTCCTACGAGCAGTACTTC; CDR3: CASSSTRQGPSYEQYF
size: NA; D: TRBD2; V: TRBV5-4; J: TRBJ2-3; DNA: TGTGCCAGCAGCCCCCTAGCGGGCCCCACAGATACGCAGTATTTT; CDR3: CASSPLAGPTDTQYF
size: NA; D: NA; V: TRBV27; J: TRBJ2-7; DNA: TGTGCCAGCAGCCTCGGGTCCGTCTACGAGCAGTACTTC; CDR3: CASSLGSVYEQYF
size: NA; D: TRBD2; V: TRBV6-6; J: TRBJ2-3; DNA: TGTGCCAGCAGTTCAACCGGGACTAGCGGAGGAGATACGCAGTATTTT; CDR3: CASSSTGTSGGDTQYF
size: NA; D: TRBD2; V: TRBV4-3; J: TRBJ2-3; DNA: TGCGCCAGCAGCCCCCTACTAGCGGGTGAGACAGATACGCAGTATTTT; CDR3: CASSPLLAGETDTQYF
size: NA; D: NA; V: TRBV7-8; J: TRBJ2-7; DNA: TGTGCCAGCAGCTTAGGAGACAGGGGCGGGAGGAAATACGAGCAGTACTTC; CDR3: CASSLGDRGGRKYEQYF
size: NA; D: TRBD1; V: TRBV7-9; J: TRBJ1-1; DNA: TGTGCCAGCACTTTTAGCCCGACAGGGAGCACTGAAGCTTTCTTT; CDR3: CASTFSPTGSTEAFF
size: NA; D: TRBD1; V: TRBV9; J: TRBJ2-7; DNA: TGTGCCAGCAGCGTAGGGACAGGGGACGTCGAGCAGTACTTC; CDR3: CASSVGTGDVEQYF
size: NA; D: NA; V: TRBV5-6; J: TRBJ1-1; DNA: TGTGCCAGCAGCTTGGGCGGCCTGGGAGCTTTCTTT; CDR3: CASSLGGLGAFF
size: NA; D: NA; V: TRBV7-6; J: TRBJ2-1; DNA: TGTGCCAGCCGCTTAGAAGGGGGGGCATACAATGAGCAGTTCTTC; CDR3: CASRLEGGAYNEQFF
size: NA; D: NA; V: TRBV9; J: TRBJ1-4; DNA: TGTGCCAGCAGCGCGGACAGTAATGAAAAACTGTTTTTT; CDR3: CASSADSNEKLFF
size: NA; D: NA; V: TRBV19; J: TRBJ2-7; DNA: TGTGCCAGTGGTACCGCTTTAAGCTCCTACGAGCAGTACTTC; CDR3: CASGTALSSYEQYF
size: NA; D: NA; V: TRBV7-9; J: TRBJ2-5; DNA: TGTGCCAGCAGCACGTCCAGCCAAGAGACCCAGTACTTC; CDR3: CASSTSSQETQYF
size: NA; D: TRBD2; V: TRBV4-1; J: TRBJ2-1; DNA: TGCGCCAGCAGCCAAGTAATAGCGGGGGGGAACAATGAGCAGTTCTTC; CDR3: CASSQVIAGGNNEQFF
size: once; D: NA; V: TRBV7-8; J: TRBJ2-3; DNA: TGTGCCAGCAGCTTAGTTTTAGGTGGGGATACGCAGTATTTT; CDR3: CASSLVLGGDTQYF
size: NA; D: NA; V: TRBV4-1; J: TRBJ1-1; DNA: TGCGCCAGCAGCCCAGGCTTCAGGAACACTGAAGCTTTCTTT; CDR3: CASSPGFRNTEAFF
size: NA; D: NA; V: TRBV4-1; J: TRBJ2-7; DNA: TGCGCCAGCAGCCAAGAGGGCGGGACTGGCTACGAGCAGTACTTC; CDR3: CASSQEGGTGYEQYF
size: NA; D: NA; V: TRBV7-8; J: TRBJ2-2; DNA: TGTGCCAGCAGCTTAGCGGAGGGGAAGACCGGGGAGCTGTTTTTT; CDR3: CASSLAEGKTGELFF
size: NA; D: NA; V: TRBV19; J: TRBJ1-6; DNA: TGTGCCAGTAGTATAGTAGGGACGGGATCACCCCTCCACTTT; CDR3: CASSIVGTGSPLHF
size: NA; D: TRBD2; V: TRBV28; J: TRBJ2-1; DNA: TGTGCCAGCAGTTTTCCTAGTCAGGGAAGCGGGGCGGCTGAGCAGTTCTTC; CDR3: CASSFPSQGSGAAEQFF
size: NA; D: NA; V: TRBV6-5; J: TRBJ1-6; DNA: TGTGCCAGCAGAAAATCGGGACAACTAAATTCACCCCTCCACTTT; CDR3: CASRKSGQLNSPLHF
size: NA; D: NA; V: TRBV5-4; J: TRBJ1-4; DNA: TGTGCCAGCAGCTTGGGACCTGGGGGCGCAGATGAAAAACTGTTTTTT; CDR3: CASSLGPGGADEKLFF
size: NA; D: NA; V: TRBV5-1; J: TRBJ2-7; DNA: TGCGCCAGCAGCTTAGGGACTCACTACGAGCAGTACTTC; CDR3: CASSLGTHYEQYF
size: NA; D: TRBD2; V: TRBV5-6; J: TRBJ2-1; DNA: TGTGCCAGCAGCCCGGGACTAGCGGGCAGCTCCTACAATGAGCAGTTCTTC; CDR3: CASSPGLAGSSYNEQFF
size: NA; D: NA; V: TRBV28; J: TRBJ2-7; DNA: TGTGCCAGCAGTTTAAGGGCCCCCTACGAGCAGTACTTC; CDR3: CASSLRAPYEQYF
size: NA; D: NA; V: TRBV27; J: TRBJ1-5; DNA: TGTGCCAGCAGTTTGTGGGTAGGGAATCAGCCCCAGCATTTT; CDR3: CASSLWVGNQPQHF
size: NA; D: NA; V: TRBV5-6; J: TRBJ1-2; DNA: TGTGCCAGCAGCCCTATGGTGACACGCTATGGCTACACCTTC; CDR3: CASSPMVTRYGYTF
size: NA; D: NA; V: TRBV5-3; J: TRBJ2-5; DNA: TGTGCCAGAAGCTATGCAGTCCAAGAGACCCAGTACTTC; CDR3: CARSYAVQETQYF
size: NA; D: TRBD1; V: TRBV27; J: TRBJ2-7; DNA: TGTGCCAGCAGTCCAACTCTGGTACAGGGGATCTCCTACGAGCAGTACTTC; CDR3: CASSPTLVQGISYEQYF
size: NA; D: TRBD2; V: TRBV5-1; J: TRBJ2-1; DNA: TGCGCCAGCAGCTTGCTAGGCGGGAGTGAAGATGAGCAGTTCTTC; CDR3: CASSLLGGSEDEQFF
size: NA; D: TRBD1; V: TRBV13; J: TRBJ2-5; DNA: TGTGCCAGCAGCTCAACAGGGGGAGAGACCCAGTACTTC; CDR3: CASSSTGGETQYF
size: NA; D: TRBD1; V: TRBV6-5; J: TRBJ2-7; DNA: TGTGCCAGCAGTTATGGGGCAGGGGGCTACGAGCAGTACTTC; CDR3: CASSYGAGGYEQYF
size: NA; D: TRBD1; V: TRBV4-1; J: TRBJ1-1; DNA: TGCGCCAGCAGCCAAGAAGGCGGCAGGGGGGACACTGAAGCTTTCTTT; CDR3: CASSQEGGRGDTEAFF
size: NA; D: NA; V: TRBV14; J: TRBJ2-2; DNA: TGTGCCAGCAGCCCGACCGACGGGGAGCTGTTTTTT; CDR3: CASSPTDGELFF
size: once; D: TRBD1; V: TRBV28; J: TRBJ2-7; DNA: TGTGCCAGCAGTCCCCCCCGGACAGGGGACTACGAGCAGTACTTC; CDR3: CASSPPRTGDYEQYF